Following are 10 T cell receptor beta chains from one sample sequenced in a study of regulatory T cells in long-lasting Graves disease. Relying on iRepertoire HTBI primers and Arm-PCR of CDR3 regions, the team built TCR beta libraries. One entry per CDR3 protein, called by TCRdb with MiXCR from the multiplex PCR reads. Among approximately 440,000 distinct CDR3 sequences listed, 15% to 20% were seen once. The time point was: newly diagnosed GD, antithyroid drugs for less than 3 months. RNA isolated from PBMCs was used to make the TCR library. These data were likewise used in another study, on T cells in Graves' hyperthyroidism and ophthalmopathy.

The sample consisted of peripheral blood mononuclear cells (PBMCs), taken at new diagnosis, from a patient treated with antithyroid drugs. The receptors here all came from a man aged 40-50 years with Graves disease.

The CDR3 coding sequence is TGTGCCAGCAGCCAAGTTGGACTAGCGGGACGGATTATGTACGAGCAGTACTTC. Translated, it gives CASSQVGLAGRIMYEQYF. This chain uses TRBV4-2 with TRBJ2-7; 12 nucleotides match TRBD2. The CDR3 runs to 18 residues. Germline values: CDR1 LGHNA, CDR2 YNFKEQ. Trimming at V came to 1 base and at J to 4 bases, leaving 11 bases not matched to a gene.

This clonotype was seen many times. This chain links TRBV6-1 with TRBJ2-2, with TRBD2 matching over 11 bases. Per the germline V gene, CDR1 is MNHNS and CDR2 is SASEGT. The CDR3 runs 15 residues. Unmatched junction bases numbered 8, after V lost 6 bases and J lost 8 bases. This CDR3 is CASRKLAGVTGELFF. The CDR3 coding sequence is TGTGCCAGCAGGAAACTAGCGGGAGTTACAGGGGAGCTGTTTTTT.

This clonotype has a count of ten or more. V usage is TRBV2 and J usage is TRBJ2-1; D is uncertain. The CDR3 runs to 13 residues. Germline V gives CDR1 SNHLY, CDR2 FYNNEI. V dropped 4 bases and J dropped 9 bases, with 13 bases sitting between them. The CDR3 bases are TGTGCCAGCAGTGCCCCGTTTGTAATTGAGCAGTTCTTC. As protein: CASSAPFVIEQFF.

Ten or more counts support this clonotype. This chain joins TRBV3-1 and TRBJ2-1, with D possibly being TRBD1 or TRBD2 (6 bases each). The CDR3 has 17 amino acids. Germline CDR1 and CDR2: LGHDT and YNNKEL (reference sequence). The germline V and J ends were trimmed by 0 bases and 4 bases, with 16 bases remaining between them. Written as DNA, the CDR3 is TGTGCCAGCAGCCAAGATCCTCCGGGGGCGAATTACAATGAGCAGTTCTTC. It yields the protein CASSQDPPGANYNEQFF.

This clonotype has a count of ten or more. The chain employs TRBV12-3 or TRBV12-4 and TRBJ2-1; D possibly corresponds to TRBD2 (6 bases). The CDR3 length is 14 residues. The V end lost 6 bases, the J end lost 0 bases, and 9 bases lay between the germline ends. The CDR3 sequence is CASREDYSYNEQFF. CDR3 DNA sequence: TGTGCCAGCAGGGAGGACTACTCCTACAATGAGCAGTTCTTC.

The V gene is TRBV29-1, the J gene TRBJ1-4, with unresolved D. The V end lost 6 bases, the J end lost 0 bases, and 11 bases lay between the germline ends. The CDR3 consists of 14 residues. Germline CDR1 and CDR2: SQVTM and ANQGSEA. DNA of the CDR3: TGCAGCGTCAGACCAGATGCAACTAATGAAAAACTGTTTTTT. Protein product: CSVRPDATNEKLFF.

This clonotype has a count of ten or more. The chain has TRBV11-2 and TRBJ2-7; D might be TRBD2 (6 bases). The germline gives CDR1 SGHAT, CDR2 FQNNGV. Trimming stripped 5 bases from V and 2 bases from J, with 13 bases between. The CDR3 has 14 residues. CDR3 bases: TGTGCCAGCAGCCGGGCGGGGAACACCTACGAGCAGTACTTC. Encoded protein: CASSRAGNTYEQYF. Using reference TRBV11-2 and TRBJ2-7 for the parts outside the CDR3, the full variable domain is EAGVAQSPRYKIIEKRQSVAFWCNPISGHATLYWYQQILGQGPKLLIQFQNNGVVDDSQLPKDRFSAERLKGVDSTLKIQPAKLEDSAVYLCASSRAGNTYEQYFGPGTRLTVT.

This clonotype ranks as medium-sized. The rearrangement links TRBV20-1 to TRBJ2-5; D call uncertain. The CDR3 runs 13 residues. Germline assignment: CDR1 DFQATT and CDR2 SNEGSKA (reference sequence). Between the trimmed V and J ends, which lost 3 bases and 7 bases, there was a span of 15 bases. CDR3 coding DNA: TGCAGTGCTAGCTCCAGCATCTTCGGGACCCAGTACTTC. Residues: CSASSSIFGTQYF.

This chain connects TRBV20-1 to TRBJ2-1; D remains unclear. Trimming took 7 bases from V and 6 from J, leaving 16 bases between them. The CDR3 spans 13 residues. The germline V gene encodes CDR1 DFQATT and CDR2 SNEGSKA (reference sequence). CDR3 DNA sequence: TGCAGTGTCCAGGATGCACTTTCCAATGAGCAGTTCTTC. Translation gives CSVQDALSNEQFF.

This rearrangement joins TRBV12-3 or TRBV12-4 to TRBJ2-7, with a weak D call TRBD1 (6 bases). The CDR3 spans 13 residues. V dropped 8 bases and J dropped 3 bases, with 14 bases sitting between them. The CDR3 DNA sequence: TGTGCCAGCCGGCCGCAGGGGATCTACGAGCAGTACTTC. Translated: CASRPQGIYEQYF.